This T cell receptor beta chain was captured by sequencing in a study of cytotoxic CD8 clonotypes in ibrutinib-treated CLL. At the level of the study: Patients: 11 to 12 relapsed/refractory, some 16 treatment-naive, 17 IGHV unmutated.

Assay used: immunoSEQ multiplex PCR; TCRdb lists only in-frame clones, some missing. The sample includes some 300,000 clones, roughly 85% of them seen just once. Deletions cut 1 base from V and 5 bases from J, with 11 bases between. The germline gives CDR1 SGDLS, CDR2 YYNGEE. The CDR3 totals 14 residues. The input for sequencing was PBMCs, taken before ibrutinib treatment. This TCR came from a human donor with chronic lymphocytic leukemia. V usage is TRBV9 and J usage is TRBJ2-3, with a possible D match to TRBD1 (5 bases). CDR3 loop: CASSVTGVGDTQYF. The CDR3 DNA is TGTGCCAGCAGCGTAACAGGAGTGGGAGATACGCAGTATTTT.